The clone carrying this TCR beta chain was recorded a few times. This entry belongs to a study of cytomegalovirus exposure and HLA in healthy donors. CDR1 LGHNA and CDR2 YSLEER come from the germline V gene. The CDR3 spans 15 residues. V was trimmed by 0 bases and J by 3 bases, leaving 12 bases between them. PCR used 60 Vbeta primers and 13 Jbeta primers. Original methodology: Counted up in a later analysis, unique TCR beta chains came to some 72 million, with some 9.9 million shared. TCRdb's table, derived via immunoSEQ multiplex PCR, lists solely in-frame clones and lacks some. From that table come the V and J calls and clone size; the DNA was used to work out D and trimming. This table has 90,000 to 120,000 clones, roughly four fifths appearing once.

The chain recombines TRBV4-3 with TRBJ2-7; D is possibly TRBD1 (5 bases). The sequencing sample was made of PBMCs. This sequence was found in a male donor in good health and CMV-seropositive. CDR3 coding DNA: TGCGCCAGCAGCCAAGACAGGGCCCCCCACTACGAGCAGTACTTC. Its translation: CASSQDRAPHYEQYF.